This TCR beta chain derives from a study of CD8+ T cells in alopecia areata. Turning to the study itself: The drug, tofacitinib, lasted 6 to 18 months, followed by 6 months off drug.

The treatment denotes: oral pan-JAK inhibitor, 5-10 mg twice daily. Alopecia areata patients had lesional scalp punch biopsies and peripheral blood taken from them. Extracted from the samples, RNA was reverse transcribed into cDNA to serve as the sequencing template. TCRdb's table, derived via immunoSEQ multiplex PCR, lists solely in-frame clones and lacks some. The sample yields 150,000 to 200,000 clones, around three fifths seen once. V was clipped by 3 bases and J by 8 bases, with 14 bases between them. The germline V gene encodes CDR1 LGHNA and CDR2 YSLEER. The length of the CDR3 is 15 residues. The chain couples TRBV4-3 to TRBJ1-6, with TRBD1 as a possible D gene (5 bases). Specimen: CD4+ T cells sorted from blood, collected between weeks 47 and 50, from a patient treated with tofacitinib. This receptor was identified in a human donor with alopecia areata. The CDR3 nucleotides are TGCGCCAGCAGCCAGACATCGACAGACCATTCACCCCTCCACTTT. This sequence encodes CASSQTSTDHSPLHF.